This is a list of T cell receptor beta chains from one sample in a study of cytomegalovirus exposure and HLA in healthy donors. The repertoire was sequenced with immunoSEQ multiplex PCR; TCRdb's copy has only in-frame clones and lacks some. This table holds 150,000 to 200,000 clones, 65% to 70% found once. Sequences were obtained from PBMCs. The receptors stem from a man aged 25-45 years in good health and CMV-seropositive. CDR3s include the opening cysteine and the closing phenylalanine or tryptophan. The D gene is left open where the match is weak. Some rows mark clone size as missing; the rest say once, few, many or name a class of expanded clone.

TRBJ2-7 | - | TRBD1 | TRBV6-5 | CASSYSYRGHEQYF | TGTGCCAGCAGTTACTCGTACAGGGGCCACGAGCAGTACTTC
TRBJ2-7 | - | TRBD2 | TRBV28 | CASSTGGGGYEQYF | TGTGCCAGCAGTACGGGAGGCGGGGGCTACGAGCAGTACTTC
TRBJ2-1 | - | - | TRBV9 | CASTLRDRDNEQFF | TGTGCCAGCACCCTCCGAGACAGAGACAATGAGCAGTTCTTC
TRBJ2-5 | - | - | TRBV5-1 | CASSIGTLQETQYF | TGCGCCAGCAGCATCGGGACACTCCAAGAGACCCAGTACTTC
TRBJ1-1 | - | - | TRBV28 | CASSLQQGGTEAFF | TGTGCCAGCAGTCTACAACAGGGTGGGACTGAAGCTTTCTTT
TRBJ1-2 | once | TRBD1 | TRBV28 | CASSLKGGTGVRGYTF | TGTGCCAGCAGTTTAAAAGGAGGGACAGGGGTGAGGGGCTACACCTTC
TRBJ2-1 | - | - | TRBV10-3 | CAISEWAAKEQFF | TGTGCCATCAGTGAGTGGGCAGCCAAGGAGCAGTTCTTC
TRBJ2-7 | few | TRBD2 | TRBV19 | CASNAGGSYEQYF | TGTGCCAGTAACGCGGGAGGGAGCTACGAGCAGTACTTC
TRBJ2-2 | - | TRBD2 | TRBV5-4 | CASSPGLAESNTGELFF | TGTGCCAGCAGCCCGGGACTAGCGGAATCGAACACCGGGGAGCTGTTTTTT
TRBJ1-2 | - | - | TRBV7-2 | CASSLLSPGPNYGYTF | TGTGCCAGCAGCTTATTATCGCCAGGTCCTAACTATGGCTACACCTTC
TRBJ2-7 | few | - | TRBV29-1 | CSVGEEQAYEQYF | TGCAGCGTTGGGGAGGAACAAGCCTACGAGCAGTACTTC
TRBJ2-2 | few | - | TRBV19 | CASSISRMGTYTGELFF | TGTGCCAGTAGTATTAGTAGAATGGGGACTTACACCGGGGAGCTGTTTTTT
TRBJ2-5 | once | - | TRBV27 | CASRSTETQYF | TGTGCCAGCCGGAGTACGGAGACCCAGTACTTC
TRBJ2-5 | - | TRBD1 | TRBV27 | CASSISGTGGWETQYF | TGTGCCAGCAGTATCTCCGGGACAGGGGGCTGGGAGACCCAGTACTTC
TRBJ2-4 | - | - | TRBV9 | CASSPREIGAPNIQYF | TGTGCCAGCAGCCCTCGGGAGATTGGGGCCCCAAACATTCAGTACTTC
TRBJ2-5 | - | - | TRBV5-1 | CASSLVRALQETQYF | TGCGCCAGCAGCTTGGTCAGGGCCCTCCAAGAGACCCAGTACTTC
TRBJ2-7 | - | - | TRBV11-2 | CASSGGPGYEQYF | TGTGCCAGCAGCGGAGGGCCAGGTTACGAGCAGTACTTC
TRBJ2-3 | few | TRBD1 | TRBV18 | CASSPGQGKTRLFPTDTQYF | TGTGCCAGCTCACCGGGACAGGGGAAGACGAGGCTTTTCCCCACAGATACGCAGTATTTT
TRBJ1-3 | - | - | TRBV30 | CAWSVLAGNTIYF | TGTGCCTGGAGTGTACTGGCTGGAAACACCATATATTTT
TRBJ2-7 | - | - | TRBV5-8 | CASSYRYEQYF | TGTGCCAGCAGCTATCGGTACGAGCAGTACTTC
TRBJ1-1 | - | - | TRBV9 | CASSVTSADEAFF | TGTGCCAGCAGCGTGACGTCGGCGGATGAAGCTTTCTTT
TRBJ2-5 | few | - | TRBV7-9 | CASSLVNEGTQYF | TGTGCCAGCAGCTTAGTTAACGAGGGGACCCAGTACTTC
TRBJ2-7 | - | - | TRBV6-5 | CASRRTENSYEQYF | TGTGCCAGCAGACGGACAGAGAACTCCTACGAGCAGTACTTC
TRBJ1-1 | - | TRBD1 | TRBV9 | CASEGLGTGVAFF | TGTGCCAGCGAAGGTTTGGGGACAGGGGTGGCTTTCTTT
TRBJ1-1 | - | - | TRBV7-9 | CASSLTRGSTEAFF | TGTGCCAGCAGCTTAACTCGGGGGAGCACTGAAGCTTTCTTT
TRBJ2-4 | - | - | TRBV21-1 | CASSALAGYIQYF | TGTGCCAGCAGCGCCCTGGCGGGGTACATTCAGTACTTC
TRBJ2-1 | - | TRBD2 | TRBV19 | CASSIRPGTMNNEQFF | TGTGCCAGTAGTATAAGGCCCGGGACTATGAACAATGAGCAGTTCTTC
TRBJ2-7 | - | - | TRBV7-9 | CASSLGHSGYEQYF | TGTGCCAGCAGCTTAGGACACAGTGGCTACGAGCAGTACTTC
TRBJ1-1 | - | - | TRBV6-1 | CASSDSRRRAFF | TGTGCCAGCAGTGACAGTCGCCGGCGGGCTTTCTTT
TRBJ2-1 | - | TRBD2 | TRBV9 | CASSVSGRRDEQFF | TGTGCCAGCAGCGTAAGCGGGAGAAGGGATGAGCAGTTCTTC
TRBJ2-4 | - | TRBD2 | TRBV7-9 | CSSSWGGEKENIQYF | TGTTCCAGCAGCTGGGGGGGAGAGAAGGAAAACATTCAGTACTTC
TRBJ1-3 | few | - | TRBV2 | CASSLDRTSGNTIYF | TGTGCCAGCAGCCTAGACCGGACTTCTGGAAACACCATATATTTT
TRBJ2-7 | - | - | TRBV18 | CASSPRNREREQYF | TGTGCCAGCTCACCAAGGAACAGGGAGCGCGAGCAGTACTTC
TRBJ2-7 | - | - | TRBV18 | CASSPAETYEQYF | TGTGCCAGCTCACCGGCAGAAACCTACGAGCAGTACTTC
TRBJ2-1 | - | TRBD2 | TRBV19 | CASSIDLTSEQFF | TGTGCCAGTAGTATAGATCTGACTAGCGAGCAGTTCTTC
TRBJ2-5 | few | TRBD1 | TRBV11-3 | CASSVPGGQETQYF | TGTGCCAGCAGCGTCCCAGGGGGCCAAGAGACCCAGTACTTC
TRBJ2-7 | - | - | TRBV14 | CASSQEYRGGYEQYF | TGTGCCAGCAGCCAAGAATACAGGGGGGGCTACGAGCAGTACTTC
TRBJ2-3 | - | TRBD2 | TRBV6-1 | CASSEAVGGDTQYF | TGTGCCAGCAGTGAAGCTGTGGGGGGGGATACGCAGTATTTT
TRBJ2-7 | - | - | TRBV27 | CASSLRAGYGDEQYF | TGTGCCAGCAGTTTACGGGCAGGGTATGGCGACGAGCAGTACTTC
TRBJ2-1 | - | TRBD2 | TRBV28 | CASTPRSGKFNEQFF | TGTGCCAGCACCCCTCGGAGCGGGAAGTTCAATGAGCAGTTCTTC
TRBJ1-3 | - | TRBD1 | TRBV7-3 | CASSGTERNTIYF | TGTGCCAGCAGCGGGACAGAGAGAAACACCATATATTTT
TRBJ2-7 | - | TRBD1 | TRBV27 | CASSFTGATYEQYF | TGTGCCAGCAGTTTCACAGGGGCCACCTACGAGCAGTACTTC
TRBJ2-2 | - | - | TRBV19 | CASKPPGRGAGELFF | TGTGCCAGTAAACCTCCCGGCAGGGGAGCCGGGGAGCTGTTTTTT
TRBJ2-7 | once | TRBD1 | TRBV9 | CASSVGLGGMYEQYF | TGTGCCAGCAGCGTAGGTCTAGGGGGCATGTACGAGCAGTACTTC
TRBJ2-7 | - | TRBD1 | TRBV6-1 | CASSGTGSREQYF | TGTGCCAGCAGTGGGACAGGCTCGCGGGAGCAGTACTTC
TRBJ2-1 | - | - | TRBV19 | CASTRRGDSYNEQFF | TGTGCCTCTACCCGCCGCGGAGACTCCTACAATGAGCAGTTCTTC
TRBJ2-5 | few | TRBD1 | TRBV7-8 | CASSSTTGRETQYF | TGTGCCAGCAGCTCGACGACAGGGCGAGAGACCCAGTACTTC
TRBJ2-2 | - | - | TRBV2 | CASSDGGAGITGELFF | TGTGCCAGCAGTGACGGCGGGGCAGGGATCACCGGGGAGCTGTTTTTT
TRBJ2-5 | - | - | TRBV6-6 | CASSLLGALETQYF | TGTGCCAGCAGTTTGTTGGGGGCGTTAGAGACCCAGTACTTC
TRBJ2-1 | few | TRBD2 | TRBV27 | CASSLERGAYNEQFF | TGTGCCAGCAGTTTAGAGCGGGGTGCCTACAATGAGCAGTTCTTC
TRBJ2-2 | - | TRBD2 | TRBV11-2 | CASISHNSGREDTGELFF | TGTGCCAGCATCTCTCATAATAGCGGGAGGGAAGACACCGGGGAGCTGTTTTTT
TRBJ2-3 | - | - | TRBV9 | CASSVQTYDTQYF | TGTGCCAGCAGCGTGCAAACTTATGATACGCAGTATTTT
TRBJ1-2 | - | TRBD1 | TRBV5-1 | CASSGGQGANYGYTF | TGCGCCAGCAGCGGAGGACAGGGGGCTAACTATGGCTACACCTTC
TRBJ2-7 | - | TRBD2 | TRBV4-1 | CASSQLAGGSYEQYF | TGCGCCAGCAGCCAATTAGCGGGAGGGTCCTACGAGCAGTACTTC
TRBJ2-7 | - | TRBD2 | TRBV5-1 | CASSQGTSGSELYF | TGCGCCAGCAGCCAAGGGACTAGCGGGAGTGAATTGTACTTC
TRBJ2-7 | few | TRBD2 | TRBV10-1 | CASSIAGLPYEQYF | TGCGCCAGCAGCATAGCGGGACTGCCCTACGAGCAGTACTTC
TRBJ2-5 | once | TRBD1 | TRBV2 | CASSEGVGGPETQYF | TGTGCCAGCAGTGAGGGTGTAGGGGGCCCAGAGACCCAGTACTTC
TRBJ2-1 | - | TRBD2 | TRBV4-1 | CASSPRGGTSGSDEQFF | TGCGCCAGCAGCCCCCGTGGGGGGACTAGCGGGAGTGATGAGCAGTTCTTC
TRBJ2-2 | few | - | TRBV30 | CAWSVGVNTGELFF | TGTGCCTGGAGTGTCGGGGTGAACACCGGGGAGCTGTTTTTT